This T cell receptor (beta chain) emerged from a study of cytomegalovirus exposure and HLA in healthy donors. This CDR3 has 16 residues. Germline assignment: CDR1 MDHEN and CDR2 SYDVKM. V shed 3 bases and J 9 bases; nucleotides not matched to a gene: 14. Here immunoSEQ multiplex PCR was the method, and the copy in TCRdb shows in-frame clones only, minus some. The sample records about 280,000 clones, roughly 90% being singletons. The clonotype was recovered from a young woman in good health and CMV-seronegative. Sequenced sample: PBMCs. The chain couples TRBV28 to TRBJ1-2, with TRBD1 matching 9 bases. The CDR3 DNA reads as TGTGCCAGCAGTTTGGAATACCGACAGGGGGGACGGAGCTACACCTTC. Translating it yields CASSLEYRQGGRSYTF.